The 10 T cell receptor beta chains in this list originate from one sample, sequenced in a study of graft-versus-host responses after intestinal transplantation. Profiled with immunoSEQ multiplex PCR; TCRdb holds only in-frame clones, not every one. The profile shows more than 100,000 clones, around 93% of them singletons. These receptors have no identified antigens. Sequencing used unstimulated CD4+ T cells sorted from spleen or lymph node cells, obtained before intestinal transplant. Receptor source: a human donor who received an intestinal transplant.

The chain combines TRBV7-9 with TRBJ2-1; D not certain. Germline assignment: CDR1 SEHNR and CDR2 FQNEAQ (reference sequence). V was cut by 2 bases and J by 9 bases, with 14 bases left in between. The CDR3 is 14 amino acids. In DNA, the CDR3 is TGTGCCAGCAGCTTAAGTTTGCGTCCGGGTGAGCAGTTCTTC. It encodes CASSLSLRPGEQFF.

This clone was seen a single time. The V gene is TRBV4-1, the J gene TRBJ2-1; 7 positions match TRBD2. V lost 2 bases to trimming and J lost 4 bases; unmatched junction nucleotides: 11. Germline V lookup: CDR1 MGHRA, CDR2 YSYEKL. The CDR3 is 17 residues long. This CDR3 reads CASSQSEVASGYNEQFF. CDR3 nucleotide sequence: TGCGCCAGCAGCCAATCCGAAGTGGCTAGCGGATACAATGAGCAGTTCTTC.

The chain carries TRBV18 and TRBJ2-7, with D unclear. The CDR3 extends over 12 amino acids. The V gene's germline CDR1 is KGHSH and CDR2 LQKENI. V lost 4 bases to trimming and J lost 2 bases, with 6 bases between them. For the CDR3, the DNA is TGTGCCAGCTCACGGTATGCCTACGAGCAGTACTTC. Its translation: CASSRYAYEQYF. The variable domain in full, with the rest retrieved from reference TRBV18 and TRBJ2-7, is NAGVMQNPRHLVRRRGQEARLRCSPMKGHSHVYWYRQLPEEGLKFMVYLQKENIIDESGMPKERFSAEFPKEGPSILRIQQVVRGDSAAYFCASSRYAYEQYFGPGTRLTVT.

In the case of this clone: Other DNA sequences in the sample encode the same CDR3. V gene TRBV6-1 combines with J gene TRBJ2-7, with no clear D. Trimming left V 0 bases short and J 2 bases short, with 2 bases between. This CDR3 region has 12 residues. The germline gives CDR1 MNHNS, CDR2 SASEGT. The CDR3: CASSEATYEQYF. DNA of the CDR3: TGTGCCAGCAGTGAAGCGACCTACGAGCAGTACTTC.

J is TRBJ2-1 and V is TRBV9; 9 nucleotides match TRBD2. Germline values: CDR1 SGDLS, CDR2 YYNGEE. This CDR3 comprises 19 residues. Trimming cost V 2 bases and J 6 bases; bases outside gene matches: 18. The CDR3 loop is CASSVSAGFVLAGFNEQFF. Written as DNA, the CDR3 is TGTGCCAGCAGCGTTAGTGCGGGATTCGTCCTAGCGGGATTCAATGAGCAGTTCTTC.

This sequence joins TRBV6-1 and TRBJ1-2; 7 bases map to TRBD1. V gave up 4 bases and J gave up 4 bases; unmatched junction bases: 12. CDR1 is MNHNS, CDR2 SASEGT, per germline. CDR3 size: 16 residues. The CDR3 region is CASSVRTGEVVYGYTF. In nucleotides, the CDR3 is TGTGCCAGCAGTGTCCGAACAGGGGAAGTCGTCTATGGCTACACCTTC.

This sequence joins TRBV7-2 and TRBJ2-3, with a tentative D call TRBD2 (8 bases). Trimming took 6 bases from V and 6 from J, leaving 22 bases between them. The CDR3 is 16 amino acids. The germline V gene encodes CDR1 SGHTA and CDR2 FQGNSA. The CDR3: CASRSDRSGSTDTQYF. DNA for the CDR3: TGTGCCAGCAGGTCGGACAGGAGCGGGAGTACGGATACGCAGTATTTT. Using reference TRBV7-2 and TRBJ2-3 for the parts outside the CDR3, the full variable domain is GAGVSQSPSNKVTEKGKDVELRCDPISGHTALYWYRQSLGQGLEFLIYFQGNSAPDKSGLPSDRFSAERTGGSVSTLTIQRTQQEDSAVYLCASRSDRSGSTDTQYFGPGTRLTVL.

The chain links TRBV2 to TRBJ1-1, with no clear D. V lost 6 bases and J lost 3, with 11 bases in between. The CDR3 has 13 residues. Germline-derived CDR1 and CDR2 are SNHLY and FYNNEI. The CDR3 here is CASRRTAYTEAFF. The CDR3 DNA is TGTGCCAGCAGACGGACGGCTTACACTGAAGCTTTCTTT.

This chain connects TRBV27 to TRBJ2-7; TRBD2 agrees at 11 bases. Germline CDR1 is MNHEY and CDR2 is SMNVEV (reference sequence). The CDR3 spans 15 residues. V lost 5 bases, J lost 0 bases, and 3 bases stayed unmatched. The CDR3 nucleotides read TGTGCCAGCAGTCCGCTAGCGGGAGGCTCCTACGAGCAGTACTTC. It encodes CASSPLAGGSYEQYF.

The chain links TRBV5-1 to TRBJ1-4; D is unresolved. Germline values: CDR1 SGHRS, CDR2 YFSETQ. The CDR3 runs to 15 residues. V was clipped by 2 bases and J by 4 bases, with 12 bases between them. CDR3 nucleotide sequence: TGCGCCAGCAGCTTACGAGGGTCCGGTAATGAAAAACTGTTTTTT. Translating gives CASSLRGSGNEKLFF.